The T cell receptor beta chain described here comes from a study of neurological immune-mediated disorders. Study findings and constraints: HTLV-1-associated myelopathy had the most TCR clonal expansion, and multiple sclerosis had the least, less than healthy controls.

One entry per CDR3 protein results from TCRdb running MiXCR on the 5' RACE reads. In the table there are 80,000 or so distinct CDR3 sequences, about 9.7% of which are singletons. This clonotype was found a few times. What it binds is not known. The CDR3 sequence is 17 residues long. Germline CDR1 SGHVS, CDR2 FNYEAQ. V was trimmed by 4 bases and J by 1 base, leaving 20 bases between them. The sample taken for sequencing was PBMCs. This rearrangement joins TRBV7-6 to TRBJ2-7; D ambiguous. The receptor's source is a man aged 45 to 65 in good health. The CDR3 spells CASSYTYRRSESYEQYF. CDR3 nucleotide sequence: TGTGCCAGCAGCTACACATATCGCAGAAGTGAGTCCTACGAGCAGTACTTC.